This T cell receptor (beta chain) was obtained from a study of shared clonotypes between healthy human individuals. In regard to this clone: Its antigen remains unidentified.

Findings of the study overall: Naive subsets generally had larger estimated richness than memory subsets. Clonotype sharing among the donors was expected to vary with sequencing depth.

CDR1 and CDR2 (germline): SNHLY, FYNNEI. The V end lost 7 bases, the J end lost 4 bases, and 23 bases lay between the germline ends. The length of the CDR3 is 16 residues. Sequencing was performed with immunoSEQ multiplex PCR; in TCRdb, only in-frame clones are kept and a portion is missing. There are 2 million to 2.5 million clones in the sample; 85% to 95% occur only once, and about 0.39% lies in the top ten. This receptor was taken from a man aged 18 to 30 in good health. Some clones in this sample may be carry-over from other donors' samples. The rearrangement uses TRBV2 and TRBJ2-7; possible D gene TRBD2, 5 bases. Sequenced sample: naive CD4+ T cells from PBMCs. Specified subset: CD45RA+ positively selected. The CDR3: CASKAREKGGSYEQYF. The CDR3 DNA reads as TGTGCCAGCAAAGCCCGGGAAAAGGGTGGGTCGTACGAGCAGTACTTC.